These 10 T cell receptor beta chains share one sample of origin, sequenced in a study of CD8+ T cells in alopecia areata. RNA, once extracted, was reverse transcribed into cDNA for use as the sequencing template. The table came from immunoSEQ multiplex PCR; TCRdb's copy has only in-frame clones and leaves some out. Of 150,000 or so clones in the sample, about three fifths are singletons; the top ten hold over 0.85%. Treatment defined: oral pan-JAK inhibitor, 5-10 mg twice daily. The sequences come from CD4+ T cells sorted from blood, collected at week 4, from a patient treated with tofacitinib. All receptors come from a human donor with alopecia areata.

This chain joins TRBV5-1 and TRBJ2-3; the D is unclear. Germline V CDR1 and CDR2: SGHRS, YFSETQ. V lost 4 bases and J lost 0, with 3 bases in between. The CDR3 has 12 residues. The CDR3 sequence: CASSPSTDTQYF. The CDR3 DNA follows: TGCGCCAGCAGCCCCAGCACAGATACGCAGTATTTT.

This chain uses TRBV27 with TRBJ1-6; D may be TRBD1 (6 bases). Trimming cost V 4 bases and J 10 bases, with 14 bases left between them. The germline V gene encodes CDR1 MNHEY and CDR2 SMNVEV (reference sequence). The length of the CDR3 is 14 residues. The CDR3, as DNA: TGTGCCAGCAGTTCGGGACAATCGGTCTCACCCCTCCACTTT. Amino acids: CASSSGQSVSPLHF.

V gene TRBV29-1 combines with J gene TRBJ2-1, with 7 bases matching TRBD1. Trimming at V came to 7 bases and at J to 1 base, leaving 4 bases not matched to a gene. CDR3 length: 13 residues. From germline, CDR1 is SQVTM and CDR2 ANQGSEA. CDR3 bases: TGCAGCGCCCGGGACAGTTCCTACAATGAGCAGTTCTTC. Translated: CSARDSSYNEQFF.

This clone was recorded only once. The rearrangement links TRBV29-1 to TRBJ1-5; a weak D match, TRBD1 (5 bases). Looked up from germline, CDR1 is SQVTM and CDR2 is ANQGSEA. V lost 3 bases and J 3 bases, leaving 21 bases between the germline ends. The CDR3 runs 17 residues. DNA for the CDR3: TGCAGCGTTGAGGTTCTGAGGTCAGGACACACCAATCAGCCCCAGCATTTT. Its protein product is CSVEVLRSGHTNQPQHF.

The chain recombines TRBV5-1 with TRBJ1-2, with D perhaps matching TRBD1 (5 bases). The CDR3 length is 14 residues. V lost 4 bases and J 3 bases, leaving 13 bases between the germline ends. Germline CDR1 is SGHRS and CDR2 is YFSETQ. The CDR3 sequence is CASSPRDLDYGYTF. In nucleotides, the CDR3 is TGCGCCAGCAGCCCCCGGGACCTAGACTATGGCTACACCTTC.

V usage is TRBV6-1 and J usage is TRBJ2-2; D is unresolved. The germline CDR1 and CDR2 sequences are MNHNS and SASEGT. This CDR3 spans 14 amino acids. Trimming cost V 4 bases and J 3 bases, with 9 bases left between them. CDR3 amino acids: CASSVNRDTGELFF. For the CDR3, the DNA is TGTGCCAGCAGTGTTAATAGGGACACCGGGGAGCTGTTTTTT.

A few counts support this clone. The chain employs TRBV29-1 and TRBJ2-6; D possibly matches TRBD1 or TRBD2 (7 bases each). The CDR3 is 14 residues long. V was clipped by 7 bases and J by 1 base, with 11 bases between them. Germline CDR1 and CDR2: SQVTM and ANQGSEA. The CDR3 sequence is CSARGGSGANVLTF. The CDR3 coding sequence is TGCAGCGCCAGGGGGGGATCTGGGGCCAACGTCCTGACTTTC.

To note about this clone: This sample also contains other DNA sequences that code for the same CDR3. The V call is TRBV30, the J call TRBJ2-5; D uncertain. V was cut by 3 bases and J by 5 bases, with 7 bases left in between. The CDR3 extends over 11 amino acids. Germline values: CDR1 GTSNPN, CDR2 SVGIG (reference sequence). The CDR3 bases are TGTGCCTGGAGCTCCCGGGAGACCCAGTACTTC. This codes for CAWSSRETQYF.

The chain recombines TRBV6-1 with TRBJ2-1, with D hard to call. The CDR3 loop spans 12 amino acids. Trimming shortened V by 3 bases and J by 7 bases, and 7 bases separated the two germline ends. Germline CDR1 and CDR2: MNHNS and SASEGT. CDR3 coding DNA: TGTGCCAGCAGTGAGAGAGGTAATGAGCAGTTCTTC. It is translated as CASSERGNEQFF.

The V gene is TRBV5-6, the J gene TRBJ1-1, with D unclear. The CDR3 consists of 12 residues. Deletions cut 2 bases from V and 4 bases from J, with 6 bases between. Germline V gene sequence: CDR1 SGHDT, CDR2 YYEEEE. CDR3 sequence reads: CASSFLATEAFF. The CDR3 region has the DNA TGTGCCAGCAGCTTCTTGGCCACTGAAGCTTTCTTT.